These 9 T cell receptor beta chains were all obtained from the same sample, sequenced in a study of shared clonotypes between healthy human individuals. Naive-designated CD8 cells lacked CD45RO, were positively enriched for CCR7, and omitted terminally differentiated effector memory CD45RA+ cells. Some clones are missing from TCRdb's copy, which holds only in-frame ones; the method was immunoSEQ multiplex PCR. The table has around 2,000,000 clones, roughly 95% seen once. The sequenced sample was naive CD8+ T cells sorted from blood. These receptors were obtained from a man aged 18 to 30 in good health.

The V and J genes are TRBV28 and TRBJ2-3; 10 bases fit TRBD2. Germline V lookup: CDR1 MDHEN, CDR2 SYDVKM. The CDR3 spans 18 residues. After removal of 4 bases from V and 8 bases from J, the junction contained 18 bases not matched to a gene. This CDR3 reads CASSSHTIAGGHGGTQYF. Here the CDR3 DNA reads TGTGCCAGCAGTTCACACACCATAGCGGGAGGCCACGGGGGTACGCAGTATTTT.

The chain carries TRBV27 and TRBJ2-3; 10 nucleotides align to TRBD2. Per the germline V gene, CDR1 is MNHEY and CDR2 is SMNVEV (reference sequence). The junction had 1 base not matched to a gene; V was cut back by 1 base and J by 3 bases. There are 15 residues in the CDR3. The CDR3 spells CASSLWGLATDTQYF. DNA of the CDR3: TGTGCCAGCAGTTTATGGGGACTAGCGACAGATACGCAGTATTTT.

The chain has TRBV5-4 and TRBJ2-3, with 8 bases matching TRBD1. CDR3 length: 11 amino acids. The junction had 2 bases not matched to a gene; V was cut back by 3 bases and J by 11 bases. Germline V gene data show CDR1 as SGHNT and CDR2 as YYREEE (reference sequence). The CDR3 region has the DNA TGTGCCAGCAGCTCGGGGACAGGGCAGTATTTT. This gives the protein CASSSGTGQYF.

The genes are TRBV7-2 and TRBJ1-2, with TRBD1 matching over 8 bases. V shed 5 bases, J shed 5 bases, and the junction held 4 bases outside the gene matches. CDR3 length: 13 amino acids. CDR1 and CDR2 (germline): SGHTA, FQGNSA. This CDR3 reads CASSPGQGYGYTF. The CDR3 DNA reads TGTGCCAGCAGCCCCGGACAGGGTTATGGCTACACCTTC.

The genes are TRBV19 and TRBJ2-7; weak D call: TRBD1 (7 bases). Trimming pared 5 bases from V and 3 bases from J, leaving 17 bases between. The CDR3 extends over 15 amino acids. The V gene's germline CDR1 is LNHDA and CDR2 SQIVND (reference sequence). The CDR3 DNA reads TGTGCCAGTAGTCCCCTGGCAGGGGGGTACTACGAGCAGTACTTC. Translated, it gives CASSPLAGGYYEQYF. The full variable domain, rest sourced from reference TRBV19 and TRBJ2-7, is DGGITQSPKYLFRKEGQNVTLSCEQNLNHDAMYWYRQDPGQGLRLIYYSQIVNDFQKGDIAEGYSVSREKKESFPLTVTSAQKNPTAFYLCASSPLAGGYYEQYFGPGTRLTVT.

This clone was recorded once. The gene calls are TRBV19 and TRBJ2-4, with 7 bases that match TRBD2. The CDR3 loop spans 16 amino acids. The germline V gene encodes CDR1 LNHDA and CDR2 SQIVND (reference sequence). After removal of 3 bases from V and 1 base from J, the junction contained 6 bases not matched to a gene. The DNA for the CDR3 is TGTGCCAGTAGTATGCCTAGCGGAACTGCCAAAAACATTCAGTACTTC. Translating gives CASSMPSGTAKNIQYF.

The chain employs TRBV11-3 and TRBJ2-1; a weak D match, TRBD2 (5 bases). Germline CDR1 SGHNT, CDR2 YENEEA. Trimming took off 3 bases at V and 7 bases at J, with 10 bases between the two ends. This CDR3 region has 13 residues. The CDR3 loop reads CASSFLAGNEQFF. The CDR3 DNA reads as TGTGCCAGCAGCTTTTTGGCGGGTAATGAGCAGTTCTTC.

This chain uses TRBV7-9 with TRBJ1-6, with D hard to call. This CDR3 is built from 14 residues. CDR1 and CDR2 from the germline V gene are SEHNR and FQNEAQ (reference sequence). The V gene lost 1 base and the J gene lost 13 bases, with 14 bases spanning the gap. CDR3 in DNA: TGTGCCAGCAGCTTAGTCGGCAGCAATTGGCCCCTCCACTTT. Protein: CASSLVGSNWPLHF.

This rearrangement joins TRBV27 to TRBJ1-5, with D possibly being TRBD1 (6 bases). The germline V gene has CDR1 MNHEY and CDR2 SMNVEV (reference sequence). The ends were cut back, 2 bases at V and 0 bases at J, with 8 bases in the middle. This CDR3 has 15 residues. CDR3 loop: CASSLEGHSNQPQHF. Written as DNA, the CDR3 is TGTGCCAGCAGTTTAGAGGGACATAGCAATCAGCCCCAGCATTTT.